The clone carrying this T cell receptor (beta chain) appeared a few times. The authors' processing: Amplification of reference gene primers provided the estimated nucleated cell counts. Only in-frame clones appear in the TCRdb table, and some are missing; sequencing was by immunoSEQ multiplex PCR. V and J calls and clone size follow that table, whereas D and trimming were derived from the DNA. The sample has about 150,000 clones, about 86% seen once; the top ten hold roughly 3.3%. The sample originates from a study of blood T cell repertoires in COVID-19. Study-wide background: Spain, Italy and the United States supplied samples that represented acute and convalescent COVID-19. T cells, B-cell-depleted T cells, or PBMCs provided the cDNA or gDNA that served as material.

Per germline, CDR1 SGHTA and CDR2 FQGNSA. CDR3 length: 15 amino acids. V dropped 0 bases and J dropped 7; count of bases not matched to a gene: 3. The genes are TRBV7-2 and TRBJ2-1, with 10 bases aligning to TRBD2. This clonotype was sampled from a man between 65 and 85 years old with acute or convalescent COVID-19. The sequenced sample consisted of peripheral blood. Here the CDR3 reads CASSLALAGVNEQFF. In nucleotides, the CDR3 is TGTGCCAGCAGCTTAGCCCTAGCGGGAGTGAATGAGCAGTTCTTC.